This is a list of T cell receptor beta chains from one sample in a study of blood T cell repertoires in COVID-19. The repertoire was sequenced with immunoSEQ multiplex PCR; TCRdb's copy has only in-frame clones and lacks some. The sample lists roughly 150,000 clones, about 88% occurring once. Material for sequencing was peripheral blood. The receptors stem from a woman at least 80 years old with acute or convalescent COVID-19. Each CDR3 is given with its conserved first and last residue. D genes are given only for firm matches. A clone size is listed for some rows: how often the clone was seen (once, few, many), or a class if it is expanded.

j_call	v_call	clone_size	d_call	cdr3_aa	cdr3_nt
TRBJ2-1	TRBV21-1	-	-	CASSKLVTSGGGYNEQFF	TGTGCCAGCAGCAAGCTGGTGACTAGCGGGGGGGGTTACAATGAGCAGTTCTTC
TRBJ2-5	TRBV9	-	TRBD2	CASSARGGRQETQYF	TGTGCCAGCAGCGCCCGGGGGGGCAGACAAGAGACCCAGTACTTC
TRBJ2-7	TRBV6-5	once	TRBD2	CASSYSGLAGNEQYF	TGTGCCAGCAGTTACTCGGGACTAGCGGGAAACGAGCAGTACTTC
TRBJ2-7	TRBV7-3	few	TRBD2	CASSPTSTSGGAEQYF	TGTGCCAGCAGCCCCACTTCTACTAGCGGGGGGGCCGAGCAGTACTTC
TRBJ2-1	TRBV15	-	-	CATSRAKGWEEIF	TGTGCCACCAGCAGAGCTAAGGGGTGGGAGGAGATCTTC
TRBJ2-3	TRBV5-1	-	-	CASSRDSSGDTQYF	TGCGCCAGCAGCAGGGACTCGTCTGGGGATACGCAGTATTTT
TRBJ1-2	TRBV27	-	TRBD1	CASSPRTGFYGYTF	TGTGCCAGCAGTCCCCGGACAGGGTTCTATGGCTACACCTTC
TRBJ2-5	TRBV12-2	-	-	CASRLFSGFFQETQYF	TGTGCAAGTCGCTTATTCAGCGGGTTTTTTCAAGAGACCCAGTACTTC
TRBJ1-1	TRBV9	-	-	CASSPHVGGLNTEAFF	TGTGCCAGCAGCCCTCATGTCGGGGGATTGAACACTGAAGCTTTCTTT
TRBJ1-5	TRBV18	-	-	CASSTSRTERHF	TGTGCCAGCTCAACTTCACGTACAGAAAGGCATTTT